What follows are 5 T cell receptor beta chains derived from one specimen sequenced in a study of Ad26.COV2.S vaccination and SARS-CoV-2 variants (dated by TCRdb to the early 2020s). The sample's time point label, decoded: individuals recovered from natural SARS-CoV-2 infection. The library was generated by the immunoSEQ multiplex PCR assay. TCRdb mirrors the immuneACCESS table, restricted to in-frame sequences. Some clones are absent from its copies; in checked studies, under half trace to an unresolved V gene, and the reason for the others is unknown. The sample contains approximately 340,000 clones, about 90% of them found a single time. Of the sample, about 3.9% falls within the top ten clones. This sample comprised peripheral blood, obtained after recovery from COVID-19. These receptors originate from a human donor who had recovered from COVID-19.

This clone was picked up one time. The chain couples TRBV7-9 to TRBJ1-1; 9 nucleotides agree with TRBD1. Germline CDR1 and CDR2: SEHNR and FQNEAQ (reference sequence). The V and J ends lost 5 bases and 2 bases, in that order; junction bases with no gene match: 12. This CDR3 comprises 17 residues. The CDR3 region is CASSPGTGMKGNTEAFF. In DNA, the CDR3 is TGTGCCAGCAGCCCCGGGACAGGGATGAAGGGTAACACTGAAGCTTTCTTT.

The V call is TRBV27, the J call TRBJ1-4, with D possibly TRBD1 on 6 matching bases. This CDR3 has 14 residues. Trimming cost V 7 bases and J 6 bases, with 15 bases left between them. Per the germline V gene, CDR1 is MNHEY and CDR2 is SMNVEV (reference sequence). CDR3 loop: CASTHHRTDEKLFF. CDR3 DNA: TGTGCCAGCACCCACCACCGGACAGATGAAAAACTGTTTTTT.

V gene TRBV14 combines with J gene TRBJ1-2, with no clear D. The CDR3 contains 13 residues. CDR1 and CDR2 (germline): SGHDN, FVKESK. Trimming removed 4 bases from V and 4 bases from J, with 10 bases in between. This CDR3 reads CASSLGGVYGYTF. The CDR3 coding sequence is TGTGCCAGCAGCCTAGGCGGAGTCTATGGCTACACCTTC.

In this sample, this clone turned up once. The CDR3 is CASSPGAGVSYEQYF. In nucleotides, the CDR3 is TGTGCCAGCTCACCAGGAGCGGGGGTCAGCTACGAGCAGTACTTC. The chain is built from TRBV18 and TRBJ2-7, with 8 bases fitting TRBD2. The CDR3 is made up of 15 amino acids. Germline V gene sequence: CDR1 KGHSH, CDR2 LQKENI. Trimming removed 2 bases from V and 3 bases from J; junction bases left unmatched: 6. Supplemented by reference TRBV18 and TRBJ2-7, the full variable domain reads NAGVMQNPRHLVRRRGQEARLRCSPMKGHSHVYWYRQLPEEGLKFMVYLQKENIIDESGMPKERFSAEFPKEGPSILRIQQVVRGDSAAYFCASSPGAGVSYEQYFGPGTRLTVT.

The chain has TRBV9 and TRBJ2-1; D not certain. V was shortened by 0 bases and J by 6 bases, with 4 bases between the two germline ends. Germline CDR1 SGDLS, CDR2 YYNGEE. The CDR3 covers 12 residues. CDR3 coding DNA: TGTGCCAGCAGCGTAGTCCCCAATGAGCAGTTCTTC. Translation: CASSVVPNEQFF.